Listed below are T cell receptor beta chains from one sample, sequenced in a study of beta chain features in type 1 diabetes. Repertoires were generated with immunoSEQ multiplex PCR, while TCRdb's copy carries only in-frame clones and drops some. The top ten hold 0.62% of the sample, which has some 180,000 clones, about an eighth seen once. The specimen was central memory CD4+ T cells from blood. The origin of the receptors is a woman aged 18 to 35 in good health. Both conserved end residues are part of each CDR3. Fields, in order: V gene, clone size, D gene, J gene, CDR3 protein, CDR3 DNA. The D gene is left open where the match is weak. Rows may omit the clone size; those that give it use once, few, many or a size class.

V: TRBV30
size: few
D: TRBD1
J: TRBJ2-2
CDR3: CAWSVQGAVFF
DNA: TGTGCCTGGAGTGTACAGGGGGCTGTGTTTTTT

V: TRBV30
size: few
D: TRBD1
J: TRBJ2-2
CDR3: CAWSRGGGSNTGELFF
DNA: TGTGCCTGGAGCCGAGGGGGCGGGTCCAACACCGGGGAGCTGTTTTTT

V: TRBV5-1
size: NA
D: NA
J: TRBJ2-1
CDR3: CASSLGSTYNEQFF
DNA: TGCGCCAGCAGCTTGGGGAGTACCTACAATGAGCAGTTCTTC

V: TRBV28
size: NA
D: TRBD1
J: TRBJ1-1
CDR3: CASSEEGAGNTEAFF
DNA: TGTGCCAGCAGTGAGGAGGGGGCGGGAAACACTGAAGCTTTCTTT

V: TRBV18
size: few
D: TRBD1
J: TRBJ1-2
CDR3: CASSPDRADYGYTF
DNA: TGTGCCAGCTCACCGGACAGGGCGGATTATGGCTACACCTTC

V: TRBV30
size: NA
D: NA
J: TRBJ2-7
CDR3: CAWRTGTRTYEQYF
DNA: TGTGCCTGGAGGACCGGGACACGGACCTACGAGCAGTACTTC

V: TRBV30
size: few
D: TRBD1
J: TRBJ2-4
CDR3: CAWGGQGGIQYF
DNA: TGTGCCTGGGGAGGACAGGGGGGCATTCAGTACTTC

V: TRBV12-2
size: NA
D: NA
J: TRBJ2-1
CDR3: CASRLASGRDDEQFF
DNA: TGTGCAAGTCGCTTGGCTAGCGGGAGAGACGATGAGCAGTTCTTC

V: TRBV5-1
size: few
D: NA
J: TRBJ2-7
CDR3: CASSGAGKIYEQYF
DNA: TGCGCCAGCAGCGGGGCAGGGAAGATCTACGAGCAGTACTTC

V: TRBV29-1
size: medium-sized
D: TRBD1
J: TRBJ2-1
CDR3: CSVSQGVTNEQFF
DNA: TGCAGCGTTTCCCAGGGGGTAACTAATGAGCAGTTCTTC

V: TRBV2
size: few
D: NA
J: TRBJ1-4
CDR3: CASKGQISTNEKLFF
DNA: TGTGCCAGCAAGGGGCAGATATCAACTAATGAAAAACTGTTTTTT

V: TRBV2
size: few
D: TRBD2
J: TRBJ2-1
CDR3: CASKEREGYREQFF
DNA: TGTGCCAGCAAAGAGCGGGAGGGTTATCGGGAGCAGTTCTTC

V: TRBV6-1
size: few
D: TRBD1
J: TRBJ1-1
CDR3: CASSEDYRGTEAFF
DNA: TGTGCCAGCAGTGAAGACTACAGGGGAACTGAAGCTTTCTTT

V: TRBV6-5
size: NA
D: NA
J: TRBJ1-2
CDR3: CASSYSREPF
DNA: TGTGCCAGCAGTTACTCGCGGGAGCCCTTC

V: TRBV29-1
size: NA
D: TRBD1
J: TRBJ2-7
CDR3: CSVAWGQGASSYEQYF
DNA: TGCAGCGTGGCCTGGGGGCAGGGGGCTTCCTCCTACGAGCAGTACTTC

V: TRBV7-2
size: NA
D: TRBD1
J: TRBJ2-3
CDR3: CASTPQGVAADTQYF
DNA: TGTGCCAGCACACCACAGGGGGTAGCCGCAGATACGCAGTATTTT

V: TRBV14
size: NA
D: TRBD2
J: TRBJ2-5
CDR3: CASSQESLLAGVETQYF
DNA: TGTGCCAGCAGCCAAGAATCTCTACTAGCGGGAGTTGAGACCCAGTACTTC